The present TCR beta chain was sequenced within a study of T cells in Graves' hyperthyroidism and ophthalmopathy. The germline V gene has CDR1 SGHRS and CDR2 YFSETQ. CDR3 length equals 12 residues. Clinical symptoms, serum thyroxine and TRAb, thyroid ultrasound and orbital computed tomography were used for the diagnoses. Using RNA transcripts as the source, TCR beta CDR3 regions were amplified. The TCR CDR3 was amplified in a first-round RT-PCR using the HTBI primer set. From the multiplex PCR reads, TCRdb called clonotypes with MiXCR, one entry per CDR3 protein. In the table there are roughly 500,000 distinct CDR3 sequences, about 43% of which are singletons. This clonotype was seen repeatedly, ten times or more. Its antigen is still unknown. One end of the junction fails to match germline, which may point to a read error. Overall study results and limits: In validation, the model predicted ophthalmopathy. These predictions came a median approximately six months before onset. In blood, most of the thyroid clonotypes expanded above 0.001 were also present. Ophthalmopathy cases were set apart from stable hyperthyroidism by a 13 V-J model.

Sequenced sample: peripheral blood or thyroid tissue (not recorded which). The chain employs TRBV5-1 and TRBJ1-1; 7 nucleotides align to TRBD1. This sequence originates from an adult woman with Graves' disease, either hyperthyroidism or ophthalmopathy (not recorded which). CDR3: CASSLEGAGAFF. The CDR3 DNA sequence: TGTGCCAGCAGCTTGGAGGGGGCGGGTGCTTTCTTT.